A single T cell receptor beta chain is shown here with its context. This entry is derived from a study of T-cell memory formation after mild COVID-19. TCRdb reprocessed the 5' RACE reads via MiXCR and lists one record per CDR3 protein. The data show 450,000 to 650,000 distinct CDR3 sequences, about a fifth seen once. V lost 2 bases and J 2 bases, leaving 11 bases between the germline ends. This CDR3 contains 15 residues. Germline values: CDR1 MNHEY, CDR2 SVGEGT. The receptor comes from an adult woman who had mild COVID-19 (a few samples of this study predate the infection). Cell type and time point are not known. This chain uses TRBV6-2 or TRBV6-3 with TRBJ2-3; the D is unclear. Source material: PBMCs or a T cell subset sorted from them (not recorded which). The CDR3 protein is CASSYRAPFTDTQYF. The DNA of the CDR3 is TGTGCCAGCAGTTACCGGGCCCCCTTCACAGATACGCAGTATTTT.